This paragraph covers one T cell receptor beta chain sequence. Its specificity is unknown. A template switching step contributed a universal primer site, while unique molecular identifiers were present in the cDNA. TCRdb recomputed calls from the 5' RACE reads with MiXCR, one row per CDR3 protein. The sample includes around 490,000 distinct CDR3 sequences, around 15% of them seen just once. This entry belongs to a study of identical twins. General study results and limits: Analyses based on zero insertions could be partly confounded by invariant MAIT and iNKT cells. A cross-sectional statistical analysis, not follow-up of the same donors, supported the conclusions.

The sample was also linked to a second study, of yellow fever vaccine responses in identical twins.

The sequenced sample was CD4+ T cells sorted from blood. The clonotype originates from a woman aged 18-29 years in good health.

The CDR3 sequence is CASSRSSGDNEQFF. The DNA for the CDR3 is TGTGCCAGCAGCCGCTCTAGCGGCGACAATGAGCAGTTCTTC. This chain links TRBV7-9 with TRBJ2-1; TRBD2 aligns across 7 bases. The CDR3 totals 14 residues. Germline V CDR1 and CDR2: SEHNR, FQNEAQ (reference sequence). V was clipped by 5 bases and J by 5 bases; unmatched bases: 6.